The clone carrying this T cell receptor beta chain was seen more than once but under ten times. Its antigen is currently unknown. This entry comes from a study of blood T cells in healthy people across ages. Study outcomes and limitations: Significant beta diversity loss was already apparent by age approximately 38, declining roughly linearly. It was the long-lived donors that had more naive CD4+ cells and higher diversity than aged donors.

Trimming took off 0 bases at V and 4 bases at J, with 13 bases between the two ends. This CDR3 is built from 16 residues. Germline lookup yields CDR1 LGHNA and CDR2 YNFKEQ. Sample-barcoded 5' priming and a J-beta primer mix drove a second PCR of 7 to 11 cycles. From the 5' RACE reads, TCRdb called clonotypes with MiXCR, one entry per CDR3 protein. This table holds 760,000 or so distinct CDR3 sequences, 25% found once. The sample was also reused in another study, on T cells of mothers and their children. That study reports: Each mother gave over 8.5 million TCR beta CDR3 reads; each child, several million.

The receptor was derived from a boy aged 5-17 years in good health. The specimen was blood. V is TRBV4-2 and J is TRBJ1-5, with D tentatively TRBD1 (6 bases). The CDR3 bases are TGTGCCAGCAGCCAAGAGACGGGGGCTGAGAATCAGCCCCAGCATTTT. Its translation is CASSQETGAENQPQHF.